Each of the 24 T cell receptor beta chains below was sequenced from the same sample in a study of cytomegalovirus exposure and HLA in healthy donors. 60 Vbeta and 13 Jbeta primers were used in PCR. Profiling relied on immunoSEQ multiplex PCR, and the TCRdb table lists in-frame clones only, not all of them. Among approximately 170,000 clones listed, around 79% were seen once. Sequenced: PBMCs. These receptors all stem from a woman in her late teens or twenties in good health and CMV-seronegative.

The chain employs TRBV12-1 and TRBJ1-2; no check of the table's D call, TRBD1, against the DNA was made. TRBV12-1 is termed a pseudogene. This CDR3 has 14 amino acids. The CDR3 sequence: CASSFSTGGNGYTF. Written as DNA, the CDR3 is TGTGCCAGCAGCTTTTCGACAGGGGGCAATGGCTACACCTTC.

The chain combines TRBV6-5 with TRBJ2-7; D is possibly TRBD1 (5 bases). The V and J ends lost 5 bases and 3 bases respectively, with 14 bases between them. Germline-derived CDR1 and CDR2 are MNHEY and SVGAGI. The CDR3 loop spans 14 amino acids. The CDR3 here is CASSPDSSLYEQYF. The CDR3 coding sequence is TGTGCCAGCAGTCCTGACAGCTCCCTCTACGAGCAGTACTTC.

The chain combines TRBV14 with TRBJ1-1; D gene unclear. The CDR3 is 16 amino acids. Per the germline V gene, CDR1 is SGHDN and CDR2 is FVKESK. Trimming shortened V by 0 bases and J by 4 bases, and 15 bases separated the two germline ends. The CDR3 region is CASSQDRHTEITEAFF. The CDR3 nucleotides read TGTGCCAGCAGCCAAGACAGACACACGGAAATCACTGAAGCTTTCTTT.

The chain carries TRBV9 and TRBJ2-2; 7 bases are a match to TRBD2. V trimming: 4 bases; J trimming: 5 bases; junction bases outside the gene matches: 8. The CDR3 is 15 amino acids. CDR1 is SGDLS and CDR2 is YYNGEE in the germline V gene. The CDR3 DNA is TGTGCCAGCAGCCCACGGGACTACTTAACCGGGGAGCTGTTTTTT. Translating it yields CASSPRDYLTGELFF.

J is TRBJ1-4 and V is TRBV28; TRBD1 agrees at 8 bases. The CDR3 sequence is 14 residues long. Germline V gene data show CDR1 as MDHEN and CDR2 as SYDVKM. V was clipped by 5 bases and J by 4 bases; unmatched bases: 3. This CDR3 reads CASSHRGVNEKLFF. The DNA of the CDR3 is TGTGCCAGCAGTCACAGGGGGGTTAATGAAAAACTGTTTTTT.

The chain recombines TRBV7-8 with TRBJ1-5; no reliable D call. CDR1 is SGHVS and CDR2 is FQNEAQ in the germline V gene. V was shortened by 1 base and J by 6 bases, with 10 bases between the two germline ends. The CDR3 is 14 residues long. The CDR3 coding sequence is TGTGCCAGCAGCTTAGGAGGATTAGTTCAGCCCCAGCATTTT. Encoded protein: CASSLGGLVQPQHF.

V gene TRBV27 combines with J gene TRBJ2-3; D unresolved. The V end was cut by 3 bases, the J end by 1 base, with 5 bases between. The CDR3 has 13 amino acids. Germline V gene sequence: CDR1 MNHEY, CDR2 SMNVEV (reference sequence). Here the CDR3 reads CASSFQGTDTQYF. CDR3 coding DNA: TGTGCCAGCAGTTTCCAGGGCACAGATACGCAGTATTTT.

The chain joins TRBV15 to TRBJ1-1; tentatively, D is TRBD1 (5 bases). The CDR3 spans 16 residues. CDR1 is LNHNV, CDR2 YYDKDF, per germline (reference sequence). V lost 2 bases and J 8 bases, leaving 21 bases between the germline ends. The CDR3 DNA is TGTGCCACCAGCAGAAATCCCCATTCCGGTGGGGCCGAAGCTTTCTTT. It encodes CATSRNPHSGGAEAFF.

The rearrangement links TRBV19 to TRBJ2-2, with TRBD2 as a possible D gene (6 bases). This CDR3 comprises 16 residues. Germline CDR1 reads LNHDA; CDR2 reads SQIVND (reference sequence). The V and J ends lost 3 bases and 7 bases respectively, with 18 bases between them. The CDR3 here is CASSMGLSGHGGELFF. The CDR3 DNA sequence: TGTGCCAGTAGTATGGGACTCTCGGGGCATGGCGGGGAGCTGTTTTTT.

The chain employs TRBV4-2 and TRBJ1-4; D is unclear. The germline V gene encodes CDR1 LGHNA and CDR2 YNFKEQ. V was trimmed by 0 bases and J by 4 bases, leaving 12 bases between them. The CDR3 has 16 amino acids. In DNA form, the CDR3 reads TGTGCCAGCAGCCAAGATCAGCAGGTCCTTAATGAAAAACTGTTTTTT. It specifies CASSQDQQVLNEKLFF.

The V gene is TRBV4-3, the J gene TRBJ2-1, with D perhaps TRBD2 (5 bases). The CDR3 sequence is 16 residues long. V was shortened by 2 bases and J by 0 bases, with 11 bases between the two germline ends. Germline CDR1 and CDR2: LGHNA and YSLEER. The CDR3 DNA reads TGCGCCAGCAGCCAAAGCCTAGCCTCCTCCTACAATGAGCAGTTCTTC. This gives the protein CASSQSLASSYNEQFF.

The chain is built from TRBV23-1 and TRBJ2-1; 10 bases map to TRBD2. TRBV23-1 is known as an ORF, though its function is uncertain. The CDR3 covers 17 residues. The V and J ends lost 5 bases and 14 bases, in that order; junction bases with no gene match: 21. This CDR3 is CASSSHTGTSAILREFF. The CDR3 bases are TGCGCCAGCAGTAGCCACACCGGGACTAGCGCGATACTTCGGGAGTTCTTC.

Written as DNA, the CDR3 is TGTGCCAGCAGTTTGTATACAGAGAGCAATCAGCCCCAGCATTTT. This encodes CASSLYTESNQPQHF. V and J are TRBV28 and TRBJ1-5; D is unclear. The CDR3 is 15 residues long. The germline V and J ends were trimmed by 3 bases and 1 base, with 10 bases remaining between them. Germline V CDR1 and CDR2: MDHEN, SYDVKM. Drawing the rest from reference TRBV28 and TRBJ1-5, the complete variable domain is DVKVTQSSRYLVKRTGEKVFLECVQDMDHENMFWYRQDPGLGLRLIYFSYDVKMKEKGDIPEGYSVSREKKERFSLILESASTNQTSMYLCASSLYTESNQPQHFGDGTRLSIL.

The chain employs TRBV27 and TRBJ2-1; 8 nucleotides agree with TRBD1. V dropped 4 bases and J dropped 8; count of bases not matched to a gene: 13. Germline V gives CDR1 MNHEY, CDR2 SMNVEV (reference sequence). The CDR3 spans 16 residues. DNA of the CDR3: TGTGCCAGCAGTTGGTACCTCGGGACAGGATTGCATGAGCAGTTCTTC. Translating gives CASSWYLGTGLHEQFF.

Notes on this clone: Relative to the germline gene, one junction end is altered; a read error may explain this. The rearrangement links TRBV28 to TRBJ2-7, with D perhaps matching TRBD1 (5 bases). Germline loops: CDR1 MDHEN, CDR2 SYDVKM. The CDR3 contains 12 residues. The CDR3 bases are TGTGCCAGCAGTTTAAGGCAGGGCGCTAGGATCTTC. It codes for CASSLRQGARIF.

As DNA, the CDR3 is TGTGCCAGCAGCCTCCCTAGCTCCTACGAGCAGTACTTC. Translating gives CASSLPSSYEQYF. The chain links TRBV7-9 to TRBJ2-7; D is ambiguous. Trimming shortened V by 5 bases and J by 0 bases, and 8 bases separated the two germline ends. Germline CDR1 SEHNR, CDR2 FQNEAQ (reference sequence). The CDR3 consists of 13 residues. The variable domain in full, completed from reference TRBV7-9 and TRBJ2-7, reads DTGVSQNPRHKITKRGQNVTFRCDPISEHNRLYWYRQTLGQGPEFLTYFQNEAQLEKSRLLSDRFSAERPKGSFSTLEIQRTEQGDSAMYLCASSLPSSYEQYFGPGTRLTVT.

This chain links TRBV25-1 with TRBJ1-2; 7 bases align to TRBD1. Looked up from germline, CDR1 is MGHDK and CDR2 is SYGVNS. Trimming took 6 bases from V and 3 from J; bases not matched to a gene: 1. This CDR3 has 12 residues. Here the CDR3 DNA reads TGTGCCAGCAGGGGACAGCACTATGGCTACACCTTC. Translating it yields CASRGQHYGYTF.

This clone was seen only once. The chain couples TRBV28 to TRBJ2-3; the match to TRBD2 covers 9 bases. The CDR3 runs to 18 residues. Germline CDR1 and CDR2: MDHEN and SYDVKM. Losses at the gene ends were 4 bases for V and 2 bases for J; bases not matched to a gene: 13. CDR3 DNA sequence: TGTGCCAGCAGTTCAGTGTCTGGTCTAGCGGGGTTCACAGATACGCAGTATTTT. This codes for CASSSVSGLAGFTDTQYF.

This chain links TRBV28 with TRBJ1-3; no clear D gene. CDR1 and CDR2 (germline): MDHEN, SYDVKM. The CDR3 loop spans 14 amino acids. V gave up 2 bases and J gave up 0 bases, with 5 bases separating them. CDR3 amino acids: CASSLELSGNTIYF. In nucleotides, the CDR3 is TGTGCCAGCAGTTTAGAACTCTCTGGAAACACCATATATTTT.

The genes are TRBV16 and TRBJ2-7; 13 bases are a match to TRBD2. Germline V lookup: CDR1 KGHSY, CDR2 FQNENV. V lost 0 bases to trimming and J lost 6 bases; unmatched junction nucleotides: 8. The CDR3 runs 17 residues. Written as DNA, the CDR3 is TGTGCCAGCAGCCAATCACGGACTAGCGGGAGAGGGGTCGAGCAGTACTTC. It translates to CASSQSRTSGRGVEQYF.

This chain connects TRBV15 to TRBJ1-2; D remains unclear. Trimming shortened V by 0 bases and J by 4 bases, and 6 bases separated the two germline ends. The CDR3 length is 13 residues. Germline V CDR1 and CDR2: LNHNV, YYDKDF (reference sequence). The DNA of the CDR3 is TGTGCCACCAGCAGAGATAAGAGCTATGGCTACACCTTC. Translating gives CATSRDKSYGYTF.

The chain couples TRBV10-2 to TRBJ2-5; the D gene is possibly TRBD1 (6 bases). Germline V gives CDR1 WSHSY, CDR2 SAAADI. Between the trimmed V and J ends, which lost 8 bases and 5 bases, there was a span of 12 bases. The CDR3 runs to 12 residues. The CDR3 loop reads CASRTGLETQYF. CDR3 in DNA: TGCGCCAGCCGTACAGGGTTGGAGACCCAGTACTTC.

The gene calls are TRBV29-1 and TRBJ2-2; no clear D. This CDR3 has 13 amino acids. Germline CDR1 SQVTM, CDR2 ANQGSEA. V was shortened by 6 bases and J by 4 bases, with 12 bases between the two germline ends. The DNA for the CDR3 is TGCAGCGTGGTGAGGTGGAGCACCGGGGAGCTGTTTTTT. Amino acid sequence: CSVVRWSTGELFF.

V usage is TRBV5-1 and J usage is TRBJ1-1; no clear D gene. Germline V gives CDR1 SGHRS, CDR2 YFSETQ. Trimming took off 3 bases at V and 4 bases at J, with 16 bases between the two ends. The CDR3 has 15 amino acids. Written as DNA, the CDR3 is TGCGCCAGCAGCTCCCCGGACTCATTAGGCACTGAAGCTTTCTTT. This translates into CASSSPDSLGTEAFF.